This T cell receptor beta chain appears in the sequencing data of a study of beta chain features in type 1 diabetes. Study-level points and caveats: VDJ junctions in type 1 diabetes patients carried more deletions and fewer insertions. Compared with healthy donors, patients appeared to share more similar naive, central memory and regulatory TCRB repertoires.

On this clone: Antigen: not known.

cDNA synthesis used the whole RNA isolate, giving expressed TCRB sequences. Generated by immunoSEQ multiplex PCR, the TCRdb table keeps only in-frame clones and is missing some. The table records more than 150,000 clones, 13% of them present only once. Trimming removed 4 bases from V and 5 bases from J, with 10 bases in between. CDR1 SGDLS and CDR2 YYNGEE come from the germline V gene. The CDR3 is 13 residues long. It was via CD45RO/CCR7/CD25/CD127/CD95/CD27 that CD4+ naive, central memory, regulatory and stem cell-like memory cells were sorted. Post-sort purity exceeded 95% for all sorted populations.

The chain is built from TRBV9 and TRBJ2-1; D gene ambiguous. This TCR came from a woman between 18 and 29 years old in good health. The sequencing input was central memory CD4+ T cells from blood. The CDR3 loop reads CASSPGFHNEQFF. Here the CDR3 DNA reads TGTGCCAGCAGCCCCGGGTTCCACAATGAGCAGTTCTTC.